This TCR beta chain appears in the sequencing data of a study of identical twins. MiXCR, applied by TCRdb to the 5' RACE reads, yields one record per CDR3 protein. The sample lists 1.5 million to 2 million distinct CDR3 sequences; about 32% were seen once. About this clonotype: Its cognate antigen is unknown.

Study-level points and caveats: For cord blood, abundant beta clonotypes had fewer insertions, unlike memory repertoires, which showed none. The presence of invariant MAIT and iNKT cells could partly confound analyses of zero-insertion sequences. Conclusions rested on cross-sectional statistics rather than following the same donors.

CDR3 length: 19 amino acids. V lost 0 bases and J lost 3; bases outside the gene matches: 10. Germline V CDR1 and CDR2: SGHTA, FQGNSA. This chain uses TRBV7-2 with TRBJ2-4; 11 bases align to TRBD2. The sequence was obtained from a newborn girl in good health. The sequencing sample was made of cord blood. CDR3 sequence: CASSLALLAGGVGKNIQYF. The CDR3 nucleotides are TGTGCCAGCAGCTTAGCGCTTCTAGCGGGGGGTGTGGGCAAAAACATTCAGTACTTC.